The 27 T cell receptor beta chains reported below all come from one sample, sequenced in a study of blood T cell repertoires in COVID-19. Produced via immunoSEQ multiplex PCR; TCRdb's table is partial and in-frame only. The sample gives hundreds of thousands of clones, approximately 79% of which show up once; 4.5% to 6% is in the top ten. Sequenced sample: peripheral blood. Receptor source: a woman of 80 years or more with active or convalescent COVID-19.

CDR3 sequence reads: CASSDPGRGSDGYTF. Written as DNA, the CDR3 is TGCGCCAGCAGTGACCCCGGCCGAGGGTCGGATGGCTACACCTTC. The gene calls are TRBV10-2 and TRBJ1-2; D is unresolved. With 3 bases removed from V and 6 bases from J, the gap between germline ends came to 17 bases. Germline CDR1 is WSHSY and CDR2 is SAAADI. The CDR3 length is 15 residues.

The chain is built from TRBV18 and TRBJ2-7; TRBD1 aligns across 8 bases. The CDR3 is 12 residues long. The ends lost 3 bases at V and 7 bases at J; junction bases unmatched: 2. Germline loops: CDR1 KGHSH, CDR2 LQKENI. The DNA of the CDR3 is TGTGCCAGCTCACCTGGACAGGGAGAGCAGTACTTC. As protein: CASSPGQGEQYF.

The CDR3 DNA sequence: TGTGCCAGCAGCTCGCCGTGGGACAGCCAAGAGACCCAGTACTTC. Residues: CASSSPWDSQETQYF. This chain uses TRBV7-9 with TRBJ2-5; TRBD1 aligns across 7 bases. This CDR3 is 15 amino acids long. With V trimmed by 4 bases and J by 1 base, 6 bases remained unmatched. Germline CDR1 SEHNR, CDR2 FQNEAQ (reference sequence).

The V gene is TRBV19, the J gene TRBJ2-4; TRBD2 might be the D (7 bases). This CDR3 spans 15 amino acids. CDR1 and CDR2 from the germline V gene are LNHDA and SQIVND (reference sequence). Between the trimmed V and J ends, which lost 5 bases and 1 base, there was a span of 12 bases. In DNA form, the CDR3 reads TGTGCCAGTAGTCCCGAGGGGGGGGCCAAAAACATTCAGTACTTC. Amino acids: CASSPEGGAKNIQYF.

This chain connects TRBV27 to TRBJ2-3; D not certain. The V gene's germline CDR1 is MNHEY and CDR2 SMNVEV (reference sequence). V lost 6 bases and J 0 bases, leaving 7 bases between the germline ends. This CDR3 has 13 residues. Here the CDR3 DNA reads TGTGCCAGCAGCCCTCCCAGCACAGATACGCAGTATTTT. Translating it yields CASSPPSTDTQYF.

The rearrangement uses TRBV10-3 and TRBJ2-7; D ambiguous. The V end was cut by 0 bases, the J end by 0 bases, with 15 bases between. The CDR3 is 17 amino acids. The germline V gene has CDR1 ENHRY and CDR2 SYGVKD. The CDR3 region is CAISESKSHIISYEQYF. The CDR3 DNA follows: TGTGCCATCAGTGAGTCGAAATCGCACATAATCTCCTACGAGCAGTACTTC.

The chain uses TRBV12-3 or TRBV12-4 and TRBJ2-7; no reliable D call. Trimming left V 6 bases short and J 9 bases short, with 18 bases between. This CDR3 is built from 13 residues. CDR3 loop: CASRTSSRVGQYF. The CDR3, as DNA: TGTGCCAGCAGGACTTCTTCCAGAGTCGGGCAGTACTTC.

This chain uses TRBV6-5 with TRBJ1-1, with D perhaps matching TRBD1 (5 bases). V lost 2 bases to trimming and J lost 1 base, with 8 bases between them. Germline values: CDR1 MNHEY, CDR2 SVGAGI. The CDR3 length is 14 residues. The CDR3 nucleotides are TGTGCCAGCAGTTACCGCACAGGGAACACTGAAGCTTTCTTT. This gives the protein CASSYRTGNTEAFF.

This clone was found once. The chain has TRBV2 and TRBJ2-3; D possibly corresponds to TRBD2 (6 bases). In germline, CDR1 is SNHLY, CDR2 FYNNEI. V lost 6 bases and J lost 2, with 15 bases in between. This CDR3 region has 15 residues. DNA for the CDR3: TGTGCCAGCAGAGGAGGGAGTAGCCACACAGATACGCAGTATTTT. Translating it yields CASRGGSSHTDTQYF.

The V and J genes are TRBV10-3 and TRBJ2-2; D unresolved. This CDR3 is built from 11 residues. V was cut by 8 bases and J by 1 base, with 2 bases left in between. The V gene's germline CDR1 is ENHRY and CDR2 SYGVKD. DNA of the CDR3: TGTGCCATCCAGAACACCGGGGAGCTGTTTTTT. This encodes CAIQNTGELFF.

The chain joins TRBV29-1 to TRBJ2-7; TRBD2 matches 7 bases. This CDR3 is 14 amino acids long. Germline CDR1 is SQVTM and CDR2 is ANQGSEA. J was trimmed by 2 bases and V by 3 bases; bases with no gene match: 7. The chain's CDR3 is CSVEASGSPYEQYF. In DNA, the CDR3 is TGCAGCGTTGAGGCTAGCGGCTCCCCCTACGAGCAGTACTTC.

The J gene is TRBJ2-5, the V gene TRBV18; 9 nucleotides align to TRBD2. The CDR3 consists of 16 residues. After removal of 2 bases from V and 5 bases from J, the junction contained 9 bases not matched to a gene. Germline CDR1 reads KGHSH; CDR2 reads LQKENI. Written as DNA, the CDR3 is TGTGCCAGCTCACCAAAGGGAGCGGGGGGTTTGGAGACCCAGTACTTC. Protein: CASSPKGAGGLETQYF.

The rearrangement joins TRBV24-1 to TRBJ2-6; D might be TRBD1 (5 bases). V was pared by 9 bases and J by 0 bases, with 8 bases between. There are 14 residues in the CDR3. The germline V gene encodes CDR1 KGHDR and CDR2 SFDVKD. The CDR3 bases are TGTGCCACCGGGGCCAGCTCTGGGGCCAACGTCCTGACTTTC. Translated: CATGASSGANVLTF.

This chain uses TRBV10-3 with TRBJ1-1; possible D gene TRBD1, 5 bases. This CDR3 spans 14 amino acids. Trimming shortened V by 9 bases and J by 5 bases, and 19 bases separated the two germline ends. Germline V gene lookup returns CDR1 ENHRY and CDR2 SYGVKD. The CDR3 loop reads CAMNSGTRGTEAFF. CDR3 sequence (DNA): TGTGCCATGAACTCCGGGACTCGGGGAACTGAAGCTTTCTTT.

The V and J genes are TRBV5-1 and TRBJ2-3; D perhaps matches TRBD2 (6 bases). CDR1 and CDR2 from the germline V gene are SGHRS and YFSETQ. The V end was cut by 4 bases, the J end by 5 bases, with 11 bases between. The CDR3 runs to 13 residues. This CDR3 reads CASSPGGRDTQYF. Here the CDR3 DNA reads TGCGCCAGCAGCCCAGGAGGGAGAGATACGCAGTATTTT. Combining the CDR3 with reference TRBV5-1 and TRBJ2-3 gives the whole variable domain KAGVTQTPRYLIKTRGQQVTLSCSPISGHRSVSWYQQTPGQGLQFLFEYFSETQRNKGNFPGRFSGRQFSNSRSEMNVSTLELGDSALYLCASSPGGRDTQYFGPGTRLTVL.

This chain uses TRBV19 with TRBJ2-1; TRBD2 aligns across 12 bases. The CDR3 is 16 residues long. J was trimmed by 6 bases and V by 6 bases; bases with no gene match: 9. Germline V lookup: CDR1 LNHDA, CDR2 SQIVND (reference sequence). The CDR3: CASSTQTSGGRNEQFF. Written as DNA, the CDR3 is TGTGCCAGTAGCACCCAGACTAGCGGGGGCCGCAATGAGCAGTTCTTC.

In this sample, this clone turned up a few times. CDR3 protein: CASSPGQGRTEAFF. In DNA form, the CDR3 reads TGTGCCAGCAGCCCTGGACAGGGCAGAACTGAAGCTTTCTTT. The chain uses TRBV9 and TRBJ1-1; 8 bases are shared with TRBD1. This CDR3 has 14 amino acids. Trimming removed 4 bases from V and 5 bases from J; junction bases left unmatched: 7. Germline-derived CDR1 and CDR2 are SGDLS and YYNGEE.

J is TRBJ1-4 and V is TRBV6-5; a possible D gene is TRBD1 (6 bases). This CDR3 is built from 16 residues. The germline gives CDR1 MNHEY, CDR2 SVGAGI. Deletions cut 0 bases from V and 5 bases from J, with 13 bases between. The CDR3 DNA reads TGTGCCAGCAGTTACTCGATGGGGGGGGGCAATGAAAAACTGTTTTTT. As protein: CASSYSMGGGNEKLFF.

The CDR3, as DNA: TGCGCCAGCAGTGTGGGCTGGGAGCTGTTTTTT. As protein: CASSVGWELFF. V is TRBV10-1 and J is TRBJ2-2; no reliable D call. The CDR3 has 11 residues. V dropped 4 bases and J dropped 9 bases, with 6 bases sitting between them. Germline CDR1 and CDR2: WNHNN and SYGVQD (reference sequence).

This clone was recorded a few times. This sequence joins TRBV27 and TRBJ1-1, with a weak D call TRBD1 (6 bases). The length of the CDR3 is 14 residues. V gave up 2 bases and J gave up 3 bases, with 10 bases separating them. Germline V gene data show CDR1 as MNHEY and CDR2 as SMNVEV (reference sequence). The CDR3 nucleotides read TGTGCCAGCAGTTTACGGGACACCTACACTGAAGCTTTCTTT. This gives the protein CASSLRDTYTEAFF.

V gene TRBV28 combines with J gene TRBJ1-2, with 7 bases that match TRBD1. The CDR3 runs to 14 residues. Germline V gene data show CDR1 as MDHEN and CDR2 as SYDVKM. V lost 7 bases and J lost 4; bases outside the gene matches: 9. The CDR3 region has the DNA TGTGCCAGCATCCCCCTGACAGGGTCCTATGGCTACACCTTC. This translates into CASIPLTGSYGYTF.

In its sample, this clone was seen a few times. This rearrangement joins TRBV19 to TRBJ2-7; 11 bases match TRBD1. Per germline, CDR1 LNHDA and CDR2 SQIVND (reference sequence). Trimming took 4 bases from V and 5 from J; bases not matched to a gene: 7. The CDR3 totals 15 residues. The CDR3 is CASSKGQGAHDEQYF. The CDR3 DNA is TGTGCCAGTAGTAAAGGACAGGGGGCGCACGACGAGCAGTACTTC.

The chain joins TRBV5-1 to TRBJ1-1; weak D call: TRBD1 (6 bases). Trimming left V 4 bases short and J 0 bases short, with 16 bases between. Germline V CDR1 and CDR2: SGHRS, YFSETQ. The CDR3 loop spans 16 amino acids. The CDR3 sequence is CASSLNGQSMNTEAFF. The CDR3 bases are TGCGCCAGCAGCCTCAACGGACAGTCTATGAACACTGAAGCTTTCTTT.

The rearrangement links TRBV29-1 to TRBJ2-5, with D possibly matching TRBD2 (5 bases). The CDR3 is made up of 13 amino acids. Trimming removed 5 bases from V and 2 bases from J, with 12 bases in between. CDR1 and CDR2 (germline): SQVTM, ANQGSEA. CDR3 residues: CSVRRSGQETQYF. CDR3 coding DNA: TGCAGCGTTAGACGGTCGGGACAAGAGACCCAGTACTTC.

J is TRBJ2-3 and V is TRBV5-6; D remains unclear. The CDR3 has 13 residues. Germline V lookup: CDR1 SGHDT, CDR2 YYEEEE. V was trimmed by 5 bases and J by 0 bases, leaving 7 bases between them. The CDR3 coding sequence is TGTGCCAGCAGGAGTGAGAGCACAGATACGCAGTATTTT. This sequence encodes CASRSESTDTQYF.

J is TRBJ2-1 and V is TRBV30, with 16 bases that match TRBD2. This CDR3 has 14 amino acids. Trimming at V came to 2 bases and at J to 13 bases, leaving 5 bases not matched to a gene. Germline CDR1 GTSNPN, CDR2 SVGIG (reference sequence). CDR3 loop: CAWSPGLAGGHQFF. The DNA of the CDR3 is TGTGCCTGGAGTCCGGGACTAGCGGGGGGGCACCAGTTCTTC.

This clone was picked up one time. The chain's CDR3 is CASSVGGQFPYEQYF. The CDR3 bases are TGTGCCAGCAGCGTAGGGGGACAGTTCCCCTACGAGCAGTACTTC. The chain carries TRBV9 and TRBJ2-7; 7 bases align to TRBD1. CDR1 and CDR2 from the germline V gene are SGDLS and YYNGEE. Trimming at V came to 0 bases and at J to 2 bases, leaving 5 bases not matched to a gene. The CDR3 has 15 amino acids.